These T cell receptor beta chains were read from a single sample in a study of T-cell memory formation after mild COVID-19. TCRdb processed the 5' RACE reads anew with MiXCR; each CDR3 protein has one entry. This sample has approximately 260,000 distinct CDR3 sequences, with roughly 17% found just once. The sequencing input was PBMCs or a T cell subset sorted from them (not recorded which). Source of these receptors: a young man who had mild COVID-19 (a few samples of this study predate the infection). Cell type and time point are not known. CDR3s include the opening cysteine and the closing phenylalanine or tryptophan. A D gene is named only where the DNA matches it firmly.

j_call d_call v_call cdr3_aa
TRBJ2-5 - TRBV5-4 CASSPGGLETQYF
TRBJ2-4 - TRBV29-1 CSVGGGDGDIQYF
TRBJ1-2 - TRBV4-3 CASSQWRGGTSINYGYTF
TRBJ2-5 - TRBV6-2/TRBV6-3 CASSYSTETQYF
TRBJ1-1 - TRBV4-1 CASSQDPGETEAFF
TRBJ2-7 TRBD2 TRBV4-3 CASSLGRGPLNEQYF
TRBJ1-2 - TRBV7-2 CASSLLGAWGDGYTF
TRBJ1-1 - TRBV20-1 CSARLLNTEAFF
TRBJ2-7 - TRBV4-3 CASSQDRDGAYEQYF
TRBJ1-3 - TRBV5-1 CASSLAINSGNTIYF
TRBJ1-2 TRBD1 TRBV24-1 CATSDGTGDNGYTF
TRBJ2-2 - TRBV9 CASSPAVNTGELFF
TRBJ2-1 TRBD2 TRBV11-3 CASSPQQGTRTAEQFF
TRBJ1-2 - TRBV11-2 CASSASTGSYGYTF
TRBJ1-4 - TRBV7-9 CASSRQGPDEKLFF
TRBJ1-3 - TRBV4-2 CASSQEDGNTIYF
TRBJ2-1 - TRBV10-3 CAISESFGGVYNEQFF
TRBJ2-1 - TRBV2 CASSDAGQTYNEQFF
TRBJ2-2 - TRBV2 CASRANGELFF
TRBJ1-2 - TRBV6-2/TRBV6-3 CASSFYDVGVRAF
TRBJ1-1 - TRBV6-2/TRBV6-3 CASSYGPRATEAFF
TRBJ1-6 - TRBV6-5 CASSYSWGAYNSPLHF
TRBJ2-5 TRBD2 TRBV5-1 CASSRGGSGQETQYF
TRBJ2-6 - TRBV7-9 CASSLLLGTGANVLTF
TRBJ1-2 - TRBV28 CATAPQRYGYTF
TRBJ1-5 - TRBV6-6 CASSSRASPYSNQPQHF
TRBJ2-5 TRBD2 TRBV7-2 CASGFPLGIAGGKTQYF
TRBJ1-1 - TRBV7-9 CASSFENTEAFF
TRBJ2-3 - TRBV7-3 CASSFSAADTQYF
TRBJ2-1 - TRBV6-2/TRBV6-3 CASNELYNEQFF
TRBJ1-1 - TRBV6-6 CASSYSRLRGTEAFF
TRBJ1-2 - TRBV18 CASSPPSGFGYGYTF
TRBJ2-2 - TRBV2 CASSAPNTGELFF